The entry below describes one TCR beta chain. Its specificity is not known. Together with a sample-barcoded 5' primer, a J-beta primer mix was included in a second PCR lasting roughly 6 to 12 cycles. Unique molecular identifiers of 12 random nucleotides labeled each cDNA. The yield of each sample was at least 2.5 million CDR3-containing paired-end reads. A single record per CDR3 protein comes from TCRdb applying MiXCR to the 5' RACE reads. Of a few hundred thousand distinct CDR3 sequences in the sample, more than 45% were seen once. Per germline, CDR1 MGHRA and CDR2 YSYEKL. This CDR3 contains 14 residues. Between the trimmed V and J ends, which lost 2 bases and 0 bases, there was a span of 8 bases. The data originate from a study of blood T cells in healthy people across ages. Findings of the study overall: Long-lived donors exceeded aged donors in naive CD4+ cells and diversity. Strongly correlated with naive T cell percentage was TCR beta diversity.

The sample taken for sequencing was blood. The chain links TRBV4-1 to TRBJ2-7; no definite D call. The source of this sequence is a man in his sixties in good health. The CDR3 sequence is CASSQNRNSYEQYF. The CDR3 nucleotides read TGCGCCAGCAGCCAAAACAGAAACTCCTACGAGCAGTACTTC.